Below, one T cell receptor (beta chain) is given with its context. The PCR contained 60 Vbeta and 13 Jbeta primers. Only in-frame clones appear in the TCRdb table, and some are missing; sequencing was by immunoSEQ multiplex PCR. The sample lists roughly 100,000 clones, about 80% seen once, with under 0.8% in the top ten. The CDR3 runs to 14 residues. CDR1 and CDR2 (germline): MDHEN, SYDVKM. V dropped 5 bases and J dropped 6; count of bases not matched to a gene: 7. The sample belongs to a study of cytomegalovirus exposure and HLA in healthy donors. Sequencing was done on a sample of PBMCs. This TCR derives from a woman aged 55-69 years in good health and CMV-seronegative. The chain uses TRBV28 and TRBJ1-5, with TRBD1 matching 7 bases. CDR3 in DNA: TGTGCCAGCAGTACCAGCCAGGGGGTTCAGCCCCAGCATTTT. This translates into CASSTSQGVQPQHF.